This TCR beta chain derives from a study of cytomegalovirus exposure and HLA in healthy donors. Whole-study context: Early released data had 65 million to 100 million unique TCRs, all coming from HLA-typed donors. When 350 to 400 donors were genotyped, over 80% of them were found to fall in the Caucasian-associated ancestry cluster. Study-wide results and caveats: A likely sequencing artifact accounted for one observed cluster of highly shared sequence variants.

This clone came up a few times. Its cognate antigen is unknown. Primers for the PCR totalled 60 Vbeta and 13 Jbeta. Method: immunoSEQ multiplex PCR; TCRdb's copy keeps in-frame clones and lacks some. The data hold 50,000 or so clones, with around 50% observed a single time. The CDR3 is 15 residues long. Germline-derived CDR1 and CDR2 are SNHLY and FYNNEI. Trimming removed 6 bases from V and 2 bases from J; junction bases left unmatched: 10. The specimen was PBMCs. This chain connects TRBV2 to TRBJ2-7, with 7 bases identical to TRBD2. The receptor comes from a human donor in good health. The CDR3 region has the DNA TGTGCCAGCAGCTTAGAGGGCGGGGGTGCCTACGAGCAGTACTTC. Amino acids: CASSLEGGGAYEQYF.